The 14 T cell receptor beta chains given below trace back to one sample, sequenced in a study of blood T cell repertoires in COVID-19. The repertoire was sequenced with immunoSEQ multiplex PCR; TCRdb's copy has only in-frame clones and lacks some. The data show 250,000 to 300,000 clones, roughly 87% seen once. The sample consisted of PBMCs or T cells enriched from blood (not recorded which). Receptor source: a woman aged 25 to 45 who had recovered from COVID-19.

This chain joins TRBV27 and TRBJ1-1; possibly TRBD1 for D (5 bases). Trimming took 2 bases from V and 5 from J, leaving 18 bases between them. CDR1 MNHEY and CDR2 SMNVEV come from the germline V gene (reference sequence). The CDR3 has 16 amino acids. The CDR3 DNA sequence: TGTGCCAGCAGTTTAATGGGGCTAGGGGATGGAACTGAAGCTTTCTTT. Residues: CASSLMGLGDGTEAFF.

The V gene is TRBV27, the J gene TRBJ1-4; the D is unclear. This CDR3 has 14 residues. Per germline, CDR1 MNHEY and CDR2 SMNVEV (reference sequence). Between the trimmed V and J ends, which lost 5 bases and 2 bases, there was a span of 9 bases. CDR3 loop: CASSRLATNEKLFF. As DNA, the CDR3 is TGTGCCAGCAGTCGACTTGCGACTAATGAAAAACTGTTTTTT. The full variable domain, in which reference TRBV27 and TRBJ1-4 provide the parts outside the CDR3, is EAQVTQNPRYLITVTGKKLTVTCSQNMNHEYMSWYRQDPGLGLRQIYYSMNVEVTDKGDVPEGYKVSRKEKRNFPLILESPSPNQTSLYFCASSRLATNEKLFFGSGTQLSVL.

This clone was seen only a few times. CDR3 protein: CASSPDRVEAELFF. CDR3 coding DNA: TGCGCCAGCAGTCCCGACAGGGTTGAAGCGGAGCTGTTTTTT. This chain uses TRBV5-1 with TRBJ2-2, with 7 nucleotides matching TRBD1. The germline CDR1 and CDR2 sequences are SGHRS and YFSETQ. CDR3 length equals 14 residues. V was clipped by 5 bases and J by 10 bases; unmatched bases: 11.

This chain connects TRBV10-3 to TRBJ1-3; D unclear. Germline V lookup: CDR1 ENHRY, CDR2 SYGVKD. This CDR3 is built from 11 residues. V dropped 10 bases and J dropped 4 bases, with 8 bases sitting between them. Written as DNA, the CDR3 is TGTGCCAAAAGCGGGGGAAACACCATATATTTT. Translating it yields CAKSGGNTIYF.

The chain carries TRBV19 and TRBJ2-3; TRBD2 matches at 11 bases. The germline gives CDR1 LNHDA, CDR2 SQIVND (reference sequence). Trimming took 5 bases from V and 4 from J; bases not matched to a gene: 14. CDR3 length: 18 amino acids. The CDR3 DNA sequence: TGTGCCAGTAGTCCTTTCCTCCAACTAGCGGGAGTTGCAGATACGCAGTATTTT. Amino acid sequence: CASSPFLQLAGVADTQYF.

The chain combines TRBV7-6 with TRBJ1-1; 7 nucleotides agree with TRBD1. Germline CDR1 and CDR2: SGHVS and FNYEAQ. V dropped 5 bases and J dropped 1; count of bases not matched to a gene: 10. There are 16 residues in the CDR3. This CDR3 reads CASSRSTGTENTEAFF. The CDR3, as DNA: TGTGCCAGCAGCCGATCTACCGGGACAGAGAACACTGAAGCTTTCTTT. Full variable domain (rest looked up from reference TRBV7-6 and TRBJ1-1): GAGVSQSPRYKVTKRGQDVALRCDPISGHVSLYWYRQALGQGPEFLTYFNYEAQQDKSGLPNDRFSAERPEGSISTLTIQRTEQRDSAMYRCASSRSTGTENTEAFFGQGTRLTVV.

The chain couples TRBV11-2 to TRBJ1-1; 8 positions match TRBD1. The germline V gene encodes CDR1 SGHAT and CDR2 FQNNGV. Trimming removed 3 bases from V and 1 base from J; junction bases left unmatched: 1. The CDR3 is made up of 14 amino acids. The CDR3 DNA follows: TGTGCCAGCAGCTTCAGGGGGCGGAACACTGAAGCTTTCTTT. Translating gives CASSFRGRNTEAFF.

The chain joins TRBV30 to TRBJ1-6; TRBD1 aligns across 8 bases. The CDR3 has 17 amino acids. The germline V gene encodes CDR1 GTSNPN and CDR2 SVGIG (reference sequence). V gave up 5 bases and J gave up 9 bases; unmatched junction bases: 18. The CDR3 here is CAWGPDRGPFASSPLHF. CDR3 bases: TGTGCCTGGGGTCCTGACAGGGGTCCCTTCGCATCTTCACCCCTCCACTTT.

This clone was detected only a few times. CDR3 residues: CASSLNSYGYTF. CDR3 nucleotide sequence: TGTGCCAGCAGCTTAAACAGCTATGGCTACACCTTC. V and J are TRBV11-2 and TRBJ1-2; D unresolved. The germline V gene encodes CDR1 SGHAT and CDR2 FQNNGV. The CDR3 runs 12 residues. Trimming cost V 2 bases and J 4 bases, with 5 bases left between them.

This rearrangement joins TRBV9 to TRBJ2-7; 9 bases line up with TRBD2. The V gene's germline CDR1 is SGDLS and CDR2 YYNGEE. After removal of 2 bases from V and 2 bases from J, the junction contained 8 bases not matched to a gene. This CDR3 is 16 amino acids long. In DNA form, the CDR3 reads TGTGCCAGCAGCGTCGAGCTAGCGGGAAATACCTACGAGCAGTACTTC. It specifies CASSVELAGNTYEQYF.

This clone was counted a few times. The J gene is TRBJ1-1, the V gene TRBV11-2, with a weak D call TRBD1 (6 bases). The CDR3 has 13 residues. The V end was cut by 2 bases, the J end by 8 bases, with 12 bases between. CDR1 SGHAT and CDR2 FQNNGV come from the germline V gene. CDR3 in amino acids: CASSLKYRAEAFF. The CDR3 DNA sequence: TGTGCCAGCAGCTTAAAATACAGGGCGGAAGCTTTCTTT.

The chain recombines TRBV4-3 with TRBJ1-3; 7 positions agree with TRBD1. The V and J ends lost 3 bases and 3 bases, in that order; junction bases with no gene match: 11. Germline lookup yields CDR1 LGHNA and CDR2 YSLEER. This CDR3 has 17 amino acids. DNA for the CDR3: TGCGCCAGCAGCCAGCGTTCACAGGGGAGTGGTGGAAACACCATATATTTT. Protein product: CASSQRSQGSGGNTIYF.

A word on this clone: One end of the junction does not line up with germline, which may come from a read error. The rearrangement joins TRBV27 to TRBJ2-7, with D tentatively TRBD2 (6 bases). The germline V gene has CDR1 MNHEY and CDR2 SMNVEV (reference sequence). The CDR3 sequence is 13 residues long. The DNA of the CDR3 is TGTGCCAGCAGTCCGGGGGACGGTTGGGCTCTCCAGTTC. Protein: CASSPGDGWALQF.

The rearrangement joins TRBV27 to TRBJ1-3; TRBD1 matches at 9 bases. The V gene's germline CDR1 is MNHEY and CDR2 SMNVEV (reference sequence). V was clipped by 4 bases and J by 3 bases; unmatched bases: 7. The CDR3 has 16 amino acids. The CDR3 DNA sequence: TGTGCCAGCAGTTCCGGGACAGGGTTTGGTGGAAACACCATATATTTT. Residues: CASSSGTGFGGNTIYF.